Given below is one T cell receptor beta chain in context. The source of the sample is a study of T cells in localized non-small cell lung cancer. TCRdb keeps only in-frame clones here, not all; method: immunoSEQ multiplex PCR. The table shows about 21,000 clones, with approximately 81% occurring only once. The origin of this receptor is a woman between 40 and 69 years old with stage II squamous cell lung carcinoma. Sequenced here: PBMCs, sampled before any cancer treatment.

The CDR3 loop reads CASSPPGVRGELFF. The CDR3 DNA follows: TGTGCCAGTAGTCCGCCGGGCGTAAGGGGGGAGCTGTTTTTT. The rearrangement joins TRBV19 to TRBJ2-2; unclear D gene. There are 14 residues in the CDR3. CDR1 LNHDA and CDR2 SQIVND come from the germline V gene (reference sequence). Trimming pared 5 bases from V and 8 bases from J, leaving 15 bases between.